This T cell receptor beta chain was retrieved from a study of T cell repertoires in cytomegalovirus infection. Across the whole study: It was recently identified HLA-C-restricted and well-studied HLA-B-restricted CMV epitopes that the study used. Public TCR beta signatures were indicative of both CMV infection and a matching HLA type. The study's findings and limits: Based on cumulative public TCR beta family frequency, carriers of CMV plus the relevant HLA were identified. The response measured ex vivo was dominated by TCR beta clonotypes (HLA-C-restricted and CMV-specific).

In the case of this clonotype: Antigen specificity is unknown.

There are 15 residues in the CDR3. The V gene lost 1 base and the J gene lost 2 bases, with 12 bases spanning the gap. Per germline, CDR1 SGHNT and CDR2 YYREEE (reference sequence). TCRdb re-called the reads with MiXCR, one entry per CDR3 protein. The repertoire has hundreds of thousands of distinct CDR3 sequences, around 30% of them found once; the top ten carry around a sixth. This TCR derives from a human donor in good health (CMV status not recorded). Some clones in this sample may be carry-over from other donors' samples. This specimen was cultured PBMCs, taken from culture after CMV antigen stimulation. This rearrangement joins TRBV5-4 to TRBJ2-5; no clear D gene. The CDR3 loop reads CASSLRWAPQETQYF. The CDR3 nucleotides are TGTGCCAGCAGCTTGAGGTGGGCCCCGCAAGAGACCCAGTACTTC. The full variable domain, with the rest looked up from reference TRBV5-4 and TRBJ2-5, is ETGVTQSPTHLIKTRGQQVTLRCSSQSGHNTVSWYQQALGQGPQFIFQYYREEENGRGNFPPRFSGLQFPNYSSELNVNALELDDSALYLCASSLRWAPQETQYFGPGTRLLVL.